Listed here are 10 T cell receptor beta chains from one sample, sequenced in a study of beta chain features in type 1 diabetes. Study-wide findings and caveats: Moderate yet significant TCRB CDR3 shortening was seen in Type 1 diabetes patients in all four CD4+ subsets.

Expressed TCRB transcripts were sequenced, since all the RNA that had been isolated was reverse transcribed. Repertoires were generated with immunoSEQ multiplex PCR, while TCRdb's copy carries only in-frame clones and drops some. Among 300,000 to 350,000 clones listed, approximately 10% were seen once. These receptors' antigens are unknown. Sequenced sample: central memory CD4+ T cells from blood. These TCRs come from a man aged 30-40 years with type 1 diabetes.

With regard to this clone: A much larger clone differs by one base, so this may be a read error. This chain connects TRBV11-3 to TRBJ2-7, with D perhaps TRBD2 (6 bases). CDR3 length equals 16 residues. The ends were cut back, 1 base at V and 7 bases at J, with 20 bases in the middle. CDR1 and CDR2 from the germline V gene are SGHNT and YENEEA. For the CDR3, the DNA is TGTGCCAGCAGCTTAGGGGGCGGGACGGACTCGCGAGAGCAGTACTTC. This codes for CASSLGGGTDSREQYF.

This clone was counted between two and nine times. This chain uses TRBV5-1 with TRBJ1-1; tentatively, D is TRBD1 (5 bases). The V gene's germline CDR1 is SGHRS and CDR2 YFSETQ. Trimming removed 5 bases at V and 5 bases at J, with 16 bases between. The CDR3 has 14 residues. This CDR3 is CASSDQGFETEAFF. In DNA form, the CDR3 reads TGCGCCAGCAGTGATCAGGGATTTGAAACTGAAGCTTTCTTT.

The gene calls are TRBV29-1 and TRBJ1-1; no clear D gene. Germline CDR1 reads SQVTM; CDR2 reads ANQGSEA. Trimming stripped 1 base from V and 4 bases from J, with 10 bases between. This CDR3 region has 13 residues. CDR3 protein: CSVEGPGTTEAFF. DNA for the CDR3: TGCAGCGTTGAAGGGCCGGGAACCACTGAAGCTTTCTTT. The full variable domain, completed using reference TRBV29-1 and TRBJ1-1, is SAVISQKPSRDICQRGTSLTIQCQVDSQVTMMFWYRQQPGQSLTLIATANQGSEATYESGFVIDKFPISRPNLTFSTLTVSNMSPEDSSIYLCSVEGPGTTEAFFGQGTRLTVV.

This chain joins TRBV9 and TRBJ2-7, with D possibly TRBD1 on 6 matching bases. The CDR3 is 15 amino acids. Looked up from germline, CDR1 is SGDLS and CDR2 is YYNGEE. Trimming removed 4 bases from V and 6 bases from J, with 20 bases in between. The CDR3 bases are TGTGCCAGCAGCAAACGAGACAGGATAGGGGGCGAGCAGTACTTC. This codes for CASSKRDRIGGEQYF.

The rearrangement uses TRBV7-2 and TRBJ2-2; D ambiguous. CDR1 is SGHTA, CDR2 FQGNSA, per germline. The CDR3 totals 13 residues. Deletions cut 1 base from V and 7 bases from J, with 7 bases between. The CDR3 loop is CASSLDLVGELFF. CDR3 nucleotides: TGTGCCAGCAGCTTAGACCTGGTCGGGGAGCTGTTTTTT.

This clone was observed a handful of times. This chain joins TRBV7-8 and TRBJ1-2; D is unresolved. Germline V gene sequence: CDR1 SGHVS, CDR2 FQNEAQ. The V end lost 2 bases, the J end lost 5 bases, and 12 bases lay between the germline ends. CDR3 size: 14 residues. CDR3: CASSLMSGEYGYTF. The CDR3 DNA is TGTGCCAGCAGCTTAATGTCAGGAGAGTATGGCTACACCTTC.

The genes are TRBV29-1 and TRBJ1-2, with 7 bases lining up with TRBD1. This CDR3 comprises 13 residues. V lost 3 bases and J lost 2; bases outside the gene matches: 3. Germline V gene sequence: CDR1 SQVTM, CDR2 ANQGSEA. This chain's CDR3 is CSVDSQGNYGYTF. CDR3 nucleotide sequence: TGCAGCGTTGATTCACAGGGGAACTATGGCTACACCTTC.

This clone was recorded at least ten times. This chain connects TRBV19 to TRBJ2-7, with D possibly matching TRBD1 (6 bases). CDR1 is LNHDA, CDR2 SQIVND, per germline (reference sequence). V was pared by 10 bases and J by 0 bases, with 19 bases between. This CDR3 contains 15 residues. The DNA for the CDR3 is TGTGCCAATCCGGGCCTTGACAGGTTCTCCTACGAGCAGTACTTC. It codes for CANPGLDRFSYEQYF.

This clone turned up a few times. This chain connects TRBV6-1 to TRBJ2-7; the match to TRBD1 covers 8 bases. Looked up from germline, CDR1 is MNHNS and CDR2 is SASEGT. Losses at the gene ends were 11 bases for V and 2 bases for J; bases not matched to a gene: 5. This CDR3 is built from 12 residues. CDR3 nucleotide sequence: TGTGCCCTCCAGGGGGCTACCTACGAGCAGTACTTC. It translates to CALQGATYEQYF.

V gene TRBV10-3 combines with J gene TRBJ2-5, with TRBD2 identical over 10 bases. The CDR3 spans 14 residues. After removal of 6 bases from V and 5 bases from J, the junction contained 6 bases not matched to a gene. Per germline, CDR1 ENHRY and CDR2 SYGVKD. The CDR3 reads CAISSGGERETQYF. In DNA, the CDR3 is TGTGCCATCAGCAGCGGGGGGGAGAGGGAGACCCAGTACTTC.